This T cell receptor beta chain was recorded in a study of T cells in Graves' hyperthyroidism and ophthalmopathy. Turning to the study itself: Sampling of peripheral blood happened at initial diagnosis, prior to any treatment.

As for this clonotype: The antigen remains unidentified. A read error may explain this, as a much larger clone is one base away.

Stable Graves' hyperthyroidism denoted no ophthalmopathy progression over 18 months. RNA transcripts provided the source from which TCR beta CDR3 regions were amplified. HTBI primers were the set used in a first-round RT-PCR of the TCR CDR3. TCRdb redid the calling of the multiplex PCR reads with MiXCR, one entry per CDR3 protein. This sample has under 400,000 distinct CDR3 sequences; roughly a fifth occur once, and the top ten carry under 55%. Study results and caveats: Most thyroid clonotypes expanded above 0.001 were also detected in blood. The model's output predicted ophthalmopathy at a median of about 5.9 months prior to onset.

Material for sequencing was blood. This clonotype was sampled from a woman aged 50 to 65 with Graves' hyperthyroidism.

CDR3 protein: CASSSSAGAGGYGYTF. As DNA, the CDR3 is TGTGCCAGCAGCTCCTCCGCCGGGGCAGGGGGCTATGGCTACACCTTC. V and J are TRBV3-1 and TRBJ1-2; TRBD1 agrees at 7 bases. The CDR3 runs to 16 residues. Trimming at V came to 5 bases and at J to 4 bases, leaving 13 bases not matched to a gene. From germline, CDR1 is LGHDT and CDR2 YNNKEL (reference sequence).